The TCR beta chain under discussion was sequenced for a study of blood T cell repertoires in COVID-19 (dated by TCRdb to the early 2020s). The study in broad terms: Collaborator samples came from the United States, Italy and Spain and covered acute and convalescent phases of COVID-19. The prospective study material was composed of cDNA or gDNA derived from T cells, B-cell-depleted T cells, or PBMCs. The samples were drawn from two sources: the first 160 participants of the ongoing ImmuneRACE study, and 950 to 1,500 subjects contributed by 6 global collaborators. The repertoires were released in a freely available public database intended as a resource for research on the immune response to SARS-CoV-2. The sample metadata nearly always contained a de-identified subject ID, COVID-19 status, age in years and sex. The dataset comprised deeply sampled blood TCRbeta repertoires from subjects exposed to, actively infected with, or recovered from COVID-19. Where HLA class I and class II types were available, the types were taken from metadata supplied by the sample provider, not from assay-based typing. Results the study describes overall, beyond this receptor: The amount of clinical and demographic metadata varied by source and participant and was provided uncurated.

The immunoSEQ Assay, a bias-controlled multiplex PCR, was used to amplify TCRbeta CDR3 regions from genomic DNA. For the original study's pipeline: The number of nucleated cells in each sample was estimated by amplification of reference gene primers within the assay. Sequence reads were collapsed and filtered to measure the absolute abundance of every unique TCRbeta CDR3 rearrangement. For each sample, productive Simpson clonality was calculated by taking the square root of Simpson's diversity index across productive rearrangements. In TCRdb, the immuneACCESS table is reduced to in-frame sequences with V and J assigned. These tables do not hold every clone; where another copy was compared, an unresolved V gene accounts for under half, and the others remain unexplained. D and trimming come from the DNA, and the V and J calls and clone size come from that table. The sample yields approximately 130,000 clones; about 76% were counted once. The top ten constitute about 18% of the sample.

Points on this clone: It lacks a known antigen. Base qualities are not at hand, and no much larger clone is one base apart.

The collaborating institutions used their own protocols to collect whole blood in K2EDTA tubes. Collaborator samples were shipped for TCRbeta analysis as frozen whole blood, isolated PBMCs, or DNA extracted from either sample type. V is trimmed back by 4 bases and J by 2 bases, and the junction contains 4 bases that no gene match accounts for. The CDR3, cysteine through phenylalanine, is 15 amino acids long. Only the CDR3 DNA is retained, 45 bases long and in frame from the first base. According to the germline V gene, CDR1 reads SGHAT and CDR2 reads FQNNGV. The receptor was isolated from a man older than 75 with acute or convalescent COVID-19. The specimen sequenced was peripheral blood. The sequence joins TRBV11-2 to TRBJ2-7, and TRBD2 aligns with 11 junction nucleotides. Here is the DNA: TGTGCCAGCAGCTCGACTAGCGGGGCTCCCTACGAGCAGTACTTC. It codes for CASSSTSGAPYEQYF.